Detailed here is one T cell receptor beta chain. The data originate from a study of blood T cell repertoires in COVID-19. Study in general: PBMCs, B-cell-depleted T cells, or T cells provided the cDNA or gDNA that made up the material.

Germline lookup yields CDR1 SGHRS and CDR2 YFSETQ. Trimming took off 1 base at V and 7 bases at J, with 11 bases between the two ends. The CDR3 runs 13 residues. Generated by immunoSEQ multiplex PCR, the TCRdb table keeps only in-frame clones and is missing some. The table lists 140,000 to 150,000 clones, approximately 84% of them singletons. This sequence joins TRBV5-1 and TRBJ1-1, with D unclear. The TCR comes from a human donor in a cohort sampled during active COVID-19. The sequenced sample was peripheral blood. The CDR3 sequence is CASSLQSSGEAFF. In DNA form, the CDR3 reads TGCGCCAGCAGCTTGCAGAGTTCGGGTGAAGCTTTCTTT.